The 28 T cell receptor beta chains listed next were all sequenced from one sample in a study of cytomegalovirus exposure and HLA in healthy donors. Researchers ran the PCR with 60 Vbeta and 13 Jbeta primers. The assay was immunoSEQ multiplex PCR, and TCRdb's table has in-frame clones only and misses some. The data hold roughly 120,000 clones, with roughly 79% observed a single time. Material: PBMCs. All receptors derive from a woman between 18 and 30 years old in good health and CMV-seronegative.

The V gene is TRBV7-9, the J gene TRBJ2-5, with D possibly TRBD2 on 5 matching bases. Trimming took off 5 bases at V and 1 base at J, with 14 bases between the two ends. CDR1 is SEHNR and CDR2 is FQNEAQ in the germline V gene (reference sequence). The CDR3 length is 15 residues. The CDR3 DNA sequence: TGTGCCAGCAGCCCGAAACGGCGGGTCCAAGAGACCCAGTACTTC. This translates into CASSPKRRVQETQYF.

This rearrangement joins TRBV4-1 to TRBJ1-4; a weak D match, TRBD1 (6 bases). The CDR3 extends over 15 amino acids. V was shortened by 8 bases and J by 3 bases, with 16 bases between the two germline ends. CDR1 and CDR2 from the germline V gene are MGHRA and YSYEKL. This CDR3 is CASRTPGQPNEKLFF. The CDR3 DNA sequence: TGCGCCAGCCGCACCCCTGGACAGCCTAATGAAAAACTGTTTTTT.

The chain couples TRBV18 to TRBJ2-3; 7 bases line up with TRBD2. From germline, CDR1 is KGHSH and CDR2 LQKENI. This CDR3 comprises 13 residues. With 4 bases clipped from V and 4 bases from J, the junction kept 2 bases outside the gene matches. For the CDR3, the DNA is TGTGCCAGCTCACTCCTAGCGGCAGATACGCAGTATTTT. This sequence encodes CASSLLAADTQYF.

The chain joins TRBV6-5 to TRBJ2-5; 8 bases agree with TRBD2. The germline V gene encodes CDR1 MNHEY and CDR2 SVGAGI. Trimming took 7 bases from V and 1 from J; bases not matched to a gene: 5. The CDR3 sequence is 14 residues long. Here the CDR3 reads CASTSGGVQETQYF. The DNA of the CDR3 is TGTGCCAGCACCTCGGGGGGGGTCCAAGAGACCCAGTACTTC.

J is TRBJ1-5 and V is TRBV6-6; D remains ambiguous. V lost 5 bases and J 6 bases, leaving 14 bases between the germline ends. This CDR3 has 14 residues. Per the germline V gene, CDR1 is MNHNY and CDR2 is SVGAGI (reference sequence). This CDR3 is CASSQPPIAQPQHF. The CDR3 DNA reads as TGTGCCAGCAGTCAACCACCTATTGCTCAGCCCCAGCATTTT.

The genes are TRBV4-1 and TRBJ2-1, with D perhaps TRBD2 (6 bases). CDR1 and CDR2 (germline): MGHRA, YSYEKL. With 1 base removed from V and 5 bases from J, the gap between germline ends came to 9 bases. The CDR3 covers 14 residues. CDR3 in amino acids: CASSQAGVHNEQFF. CDR3 DNA: TGCGCCAGCAGCCAAGCGGGGGTCCACAATGAGCAGTTCTTC.

The J gene is TRBJ2-3, the V gene TRBV7-9, with TRBD2 matching 8 bases. The germline V gene has CDR1 SEHNR and CDR2 FQNEAQ (reference sequence). V gave up 1 base and J gave up 0 bases; unmatched junction bases: 9. This CDR3 contains 18 residues. The CDR3 here is CASSLGLAPYSSTDTQYF. CDR3 bases: TGTGCCAGCAGCTTAGGACTAGCGCCTTATTCTAGCACAGATACGCAGTATTTT.

The J gene is TRBJ2-7, the V gene TRBV5-5; tentative D call: TRBD1 (5 bases). This CDR3 has 13 amino acids. Germline loops: CDR1 SGHKS, CDR2 YYEKEE (reference sequence). The ends were cut back, 4 bases at V and 2 bases at J, with 10 bases in the middle. The CDR3 reads CASSLRTTYEQYF. In nucleotides, the CDR3 is TGTGCCAGCAGCCTCCGGACAACCTACGAGCAGTACTTC.

This sequence joins TRBV6-5 and TRBJ2-7; no clear D. The CDR3 runs 14 residues. The ends were cut back, 6 bases at V and 2 bases at J, with 14 bases in the middle. CDR1 is MNHEY and CDR2 is SVGAGI in the germline V gene. Here the CDR3 DNA reads TGTGCCAGCAGCCCGATATACTTCACCTACGAGCAGTACTTC. Translated, it gives CASSPIYFTYEQYF.

The chain is built from TRBV5-4 and TRBJ2-6, with TRBD1 identical over 12 bases. The CDR3 has 18 residues. Germline CDR1 SGHNT, CDR2 YYREEE (reference sequence). The trim removed 4 bases at V and 2 bases at J, leaving 7 bases unmatched. CDR3 DNA: TGTGCCAGCAGCCGGGGGGACAGGGGGCAAGCTGGGGCCAACGTCCTGACTTTC. It specifies CASSRGDRGQAGANVLTF.

The J gene is TRBJ2-7, the V gene TRBV11-2; the D gene is possibly TRBD1 (6 bases). The CDR3 has 16 residues. CDR1 is SGHAT, CDR2 FQNNGV, per germline. Trimming stripped 3 bases from V and 4 bases from J, with 19 bases between. CDR3 in amino acids: CASSLGPGTSLYEQYF. DNA for the CDR3: TGTGCCAGCAGCTTGGGACCCGGGACATCGCTATACGAGCAGTACTTC.

With regard to this clone: The junction departs from the called germline gene at one end, perhaps through a read error. The V call is TRBV7-7, the J call TRBJ2-3, with a weak D call TRBD1 (6 bases). The CDR3 has 14 amino acids. Per germline, CDR1 SSHAT and CDR2 FNYEAQ (reference sequence). This CDR3 reads CASSSRTDTDTQYF. The CDR3 DNA is TGTGCTAGCAGCTCAAGGACAGATACAGATACGCAGTATTTT. Drawing the rest from reference TRBV7-7 and TRBJ2-3, the complete variable domain is GAGVSQSPRYKVTKRGQDVTLRCDPISSHATLYWYQQALGQGPEFLTYFNYEAQPDKSGLPSDRFSAERPEGSISTLTIQRTEQRDSAMYRCASSSRTDTDTQYFGPGTRLTVL.

The chain has TRBV4-1 and TRBJ2-6; a possible D gene is TRBD1 (5 bases). The CDR3 is 16 amino acids. V was cut by 4 bases and J by 4 bases, with 14 bases left in between. CDR1 is MGHRA and CDR2 is YSYEKL in the germline V gene. The CDR3 reads CASSPKTVRGANVLTF. The CDR3 coding sequence is TGCGCCAGCAGCCCAAAGACAGTGAGGGGGGCCAACGTCCTGACTTTC.

The V call is TRBV9, the J call TRBJ2-7; a possible D gene is TRBD1 (6 bases). The CDR3 is 16 amino acids. Trimming left V 1 base short and J 0 bases short, with 14 bases between. The germline V gene has CDR1 SGDLS and CDR2 YYNGEE. The CDR3 protein is CASSVIQGNNSYEQYF. In nucleotides, the CDR3 is TGTGCCAGCAGCGTAATTCAGGGGAACAACTCCTACGAGCAGTACTTC.

This clone has a handful of counts. The chain has TRBV15 and TRBJ1-2, with 11 bases matching TRBD1. The V gene's germline CDR1 is LNHNV and CDR2 YYDKDF (reference sequence). This CDR3 comprises 15 residues. Trimming removed 1 base from V and 13 bases from J; junction bases left unmatched: 11. The CDR3 reads CATSRGDRGAQEFTF. As DNA, the CDR3 is TGTGCCACCAGCAGAGGGGACAGGGGGGCTCAGGAATTCACCTTC.

CDR3 DNA sequence: TGTGCCAGCAGCTTGCGGTCTTATTCAAATCAGCCCCAGCATTTT. Translating it yields CASSLRSYSNQPQHF. The V gene is TRBV5-5, the J gene TRBJ1-5; D remains unclear. V lost 1 base to trimming and J lost 4 bases, with 12 bases between them. The length of the CDR3 is 15 residues. Germline loops: CDR1 SGHKS, CDR2 YYEKEE (reference sequence).

V gene TRBV6-5 combines with J gene TRBJ1-1; the D is unclear. The CDR3 loop spans 11 amino acids. Trimming stripped 7 bases from V and 1 base from J, with 4 bases between. Looked up from germline, CDR1 is MNHEY and CDR2 is SVGAGI. Here the CDR3 DNA reads TGTGCCAGCAACAGGAACACTGAAGCTTTCTTT. Protein sequence: CASNRNTEAFF.

The chain uses TRBV6-1 and TRBJ1-2; no clear D gene. Germline values: CDR1 MNHNS, CDR2 SASEGT. Trimming removed 5 bases from V and 7 bases from J, with 11 bases in between. The CDR3 is 12 residues long. Here the CDR3 DNA reads TGTGCCAGCAGTACCCACCACGGTGGCTACACCTTC. Translation gives CASSTHHGGYTF.

This rearrangement joins TRBV6-1 to TRBJ1-1; unclear D gene. V was cut by 4 bases and J by 1 base, with 7 bases left in between. This CDR3 contains 13 residues. Per germline, CDR1 MNHNS and CDR2 SASEGT. The CDR3 region has the DNA TGTGCCAGCAGTGTTGTCAGGAACACTGAAGCTTTCTTT. Its protein is CASSVVRNTEAFF.

The CDR3 here is CASSKQGIVNQPQHF. The CDR3, as DNA: TGTGCCAGCAGTAAACAGGGGATAGTCAATCAGCCCCAGCATTTT. The chain joins TRBV6-5 to TRBJ1-5; 7 nucleotides match TRBD1. Trimming at V came to 5 bases and at J to 3 bases, leaving 7 bases not matched to a gene. The CDR3 length is 15 residues. Germline V CDR1 and CDR2: MNHEY, SVGAGI.

Only a few counts were recorded for this clone. V usage is TRBV6-5 and J usage is TRBJ1-2; 7 bases line up with TRBD1. Germline lookup yields CDR1 MNHEY and CDR2 SVGAGI. The CDR3 length is 15 residues. The ends lost 0 bases at V and 5 bases at J; junction bases unmatched: 6. The CDR3 region is CASSYSRQGGYGYTF. DNA of the CDR3: TGTGCCAGCAGTTACTCGAGACAGGGCGGGTATGGCTACACCTTC.

The chain couples TRBV28 to TRBJ1-5, with TRBD1 matching over 8 bases. The CDR3 runs 14 residues. Losses at the gene ends were 3 bases for V and 7 bases for J; bases not matched to a gene: 5. Germline CDR1 and CDR2: MDHEN and SYDVKM. CDR3 DNA sequence: TGTGCCAGCAGTTTTACAGGGGGTTGGCAGCCCCAGCATTTT. Protein sequence: CASSFTGGWQPQHF.

The rearrangement links TRBV30 to TRBJ1-2, with D possibly matching TRBD1 (6 bases). CDR3 length: 12 amino acids. Germline V gene lookup returns CDR1 GTSNPN and CDR2 SVGIG (reference sequence). V shed 4 bases and J shed 8 bases, with 14 bases lying between them. CDR3 residues: CAWITGTGGYTF. As DNA, the CDR3 is TGTGCCTGGATTACAGGGACCGGGGGCTACACCTTC.

In its sample, this clone was seen a few times. The rearrangement links TRBV29-1 to TRBJ1-1; the D gene is possibly TRBD1 (5 bases). The germline V gene has CDR1 SQVTM and CDR2 ANQGSEA. Trimming took 6 bases from V and 0 from J, leaving 11 bases between them. The CDR3 is 13 amino acids. CDR3 protein: CSVLDRLNTEAFF. CDR3 DNA sequence: TGCAGCGTCCTCGACAGATTGAACACTGAAGCTTTCTTT.

The chain has TRBV14 and TRBJ2-5; 7 nucleotides agree with TRBD1. Germline V gene lookup returns CDR1 SGHDN and CDR2 FVKESK. Trimming removed 2 bases from V and 4 bases from J; junction bases left unmatched: 7. The CDR3 is 15 amino acids. CDR3: CASSQPTGRAETQYF. As DNA, the CDR3 is TGTGCCAGCAGCCAACCGACAGGGCGGGCAGAGACCCAGTACTTC.

V is TRBV30 and J is TRBJ1-2; 7 bases are shared with TRBD1. The J segment lost 5 bases and the V segment lost 0 bases, leaving 3 bases of the junction unmatched. The V gene's germline CDR1 is GTSNPN and CDR2 SVGIG (reference sequence). The CDR3 length is 13 residues. The CDR3 loop reads CAWSVGTAYGYTF. CDR3 DNA sequence: TGTGCCTGGAGTGTTGGGACAGCGTATGGCTACACCTTC.

Worth noting for this clone: This CDR3 is also generated by other DNA sequences in the sample. The chain couples TRBV6-5 to TRBJ1-1, with D maybe TRBD1 (5 bases). This CDR3 spans 13 amino acids. Germline CDR1 reads MNHEY; CDR2 reads SVGAGI. Trimming shortened V by 10 bases and J by 7 bases, and 19 bases separated the two germline ends. The CDR3 DNA reads as TGTGCCACCGCCACAGGAGCGGGAGGTGAAGCTTTCTTT. This translates into CATATGAGGEAFF.

The chain recombines TRBV19 with TRBJ1-6, with 8 bases identical to TRBD1. Germline CDR1 is LNHDA and CDR2 is SQIVND (reference sequence). V lost 6 bases to trimming and J lost 9 bases; unmatched junction nucleotides: 7. The CDR3 has 14 residues. DNA of the CDR3: TGTGCCAGTAGCGCGACAGGGGCGGGTTCACCCCTCCACTTT. It encodes CASSATGAGSPLHF.